A selection of T cell receptor beta chains follows, all from one sample in a study of patients and donors after allogeneic stem cell transplantation. TCRdb reprocessed the RT-PCR reads via MiXCR and lists one record per CDR3 protein. The table shows 200,000 to 250,000 distinct CDR3 sequences, with less than 15% occurring only once. What was sequenced was blood, either unsorted or a sorted T cell fraction (not recorded which). The receptors here all came from a human donor who was either an allogeneic HSCT recipient or a stem cell or donor lymphocyte infusion donor (not recorded which). It is not recorded whose cells these are; they may come from a transplant donor. Both conserved end residues are part of each CDR3.

v_gene	j_gene	CDR3aa
TRBV3-1	TRBJ2-2	CASSQGLLNTGELFF
TRBV7-2	TRBJ2-3	CASSLVAGSTDTQYF
TRBV18	TRBJ1-1	CASSRSSAEAFF
TRBV7-2	TRBJ1-5	CASSVGVDNQPQHF
TRBV3-1	TRBJ2-5	CASSQIGSGSHETQYF
TRBV12-3/TRBV12-4	TRBJ2-1	CASKMSGGLYNEQFF
TRBV9	TRBJ1-5	CASSPGGGLLQPQHF
TRBV2	TRBJ2-5	CASKRSIEETQYF
TRBV7-3	TRBJ1-6	CASSPDGGFGSPLHF
TRBV20-1	TRBJ2-5	CSARVLRGAVETQYF
TRBV5-6	TRBJ2-6	CASSPYSTGVGANVLTF
TRBV20-1	TRBJ1-5	CSADRQTRGPQHF
TRBV5-1	TRBJ2-5	CASRRLAGEPQETQYF
TRBV10-3	TRBJ1-2	CAISETGDYGYTF
TRBV20-1	TRBJ2-1	CSARRGDNEQFF
TRBV4-1	TRBJ2-1	CASSPPGLADSSEQFF
TRBV20-1	TRBJ1-2	CSVGSVYGYTF
TRBV27	TRBJ2-4	CASSLSTGTAKNIQYF
TRBV5-1	TRBJ1-1	CASSPGDPNTEAFF
TRBV7-9	TRBJ1-4	CASSLLGVTAEKLFF
TRBV3-1	TRBJ2-5	CASSQDGGLAETQYF
TRBV20-1	TRBJ2-6	CSARLPSSGANVLTF
TRBV5-1	TRBJ2-1	CASSFAAGVYNEQFF
TRBV15	TRBJ2-1	CATKGVAGVVEQFF
TRBV12-3/TRBV12-4	TRBJ1-1	CASSPTGGYTEAFF
TRBV12-3/TRBV12-4	TRBJ2-1	CASSLRTGPYNEQFF
TRBV6-1	TRBJ2-7	CASTAGVLSYEQYF
TRBV18	TRBJ2-5	CASSPRDRLAGRETQYF
TRBV30	TRBJ1-2	CAWSYGQSYGYTF